The entry that follows covers one TCR beta chain sequence. TCRdb's copy holds only in-frame clones and misses some; the assay was immunoSEQ multiplex PCR. The sample has some 120,000 clones; over 75% are singletons. The data were obtained in a study of blood T cell repertoires in COVID-19. Turning to the study itself: T cells, B-cell-depleted T cells, or PBMCs provided the cDNA or gDNA that served as material.

The sample taken for sequencing was peripheral blood. The sequence came from an elderly woman with acute or convalescent COVID-19.

The CDR3 spells CASSLTRQNYGYTF. CDR3 nucleotides: TGTGCCAGCAGCTTAACCCGACAGAACTATGGCTACACCTTC. This chain uses TRBV7-9 with TRBJ1-2; D is possibly TRBD1 (5 bases). This CDR3 spans 14 amino acids. Germline assignment: CDR1 SEHNR and CDR2 FQNEAQ (reference sequence). Trimming removed 2 bases from V and 2 bases from J, with 9 bases in between.